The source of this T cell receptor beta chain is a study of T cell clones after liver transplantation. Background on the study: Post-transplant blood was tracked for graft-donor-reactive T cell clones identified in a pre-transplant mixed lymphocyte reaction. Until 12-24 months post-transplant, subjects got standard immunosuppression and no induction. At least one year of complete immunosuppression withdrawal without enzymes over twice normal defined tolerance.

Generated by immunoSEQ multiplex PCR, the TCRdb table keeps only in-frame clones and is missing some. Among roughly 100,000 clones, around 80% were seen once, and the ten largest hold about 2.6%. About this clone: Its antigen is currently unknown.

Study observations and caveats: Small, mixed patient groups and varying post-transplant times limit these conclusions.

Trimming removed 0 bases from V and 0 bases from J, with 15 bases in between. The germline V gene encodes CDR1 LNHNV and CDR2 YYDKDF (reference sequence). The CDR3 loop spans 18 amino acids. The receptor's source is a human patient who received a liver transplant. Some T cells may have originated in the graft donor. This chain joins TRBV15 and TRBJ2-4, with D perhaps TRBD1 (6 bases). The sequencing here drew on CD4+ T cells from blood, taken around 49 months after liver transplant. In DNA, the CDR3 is TGTGCCACCAGCAGAGACCGACAGGCTGGGGTAGCCAAAAACATTCAGTACTTC. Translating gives CATSRDRQAGVAKNIQYF. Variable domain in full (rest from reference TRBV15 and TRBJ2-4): DAMVIQNPRYQVTQFGKPVTLSCSQTLNHNVMYWYQQKSSQAPKLLFHYYDKDFNNEADTPDNFQSRRPNTSFCFLDIRSPGLGDTAMYLCATSRDRQAGVAKNIQYFGAGTRLSVL.